This T cell receptor beta chain was found in a study of immune evolution from preneoplasia to lung adenocarcinoma. The CDR3 is made up of 13 amino acids. Trimming removed 10 bases from V and 5 bases from J, with 15 bases in between. Germline CDR1 is MDHEN and CDR2 is SYDVKM. Profiling relied on immunoSEQ multiplex PCR, and the TCRdb table lists in-frame clones only, not all of them. The top ten clones hold approximately 9.8% of a sample with about 6,300 clones, roughly 79% of them seen once. H&E slides confirmed each diagnosis, reviewed by two pathologists independently. This clone was seen only once.

This receptor was identified in an older donor with lung adenocarcinoma. The chain uses TRBV28 and TRBJ2-1, with D possibly matching TRBD2 (5 bases). Sequencing was done on a sample of FFPE adjacent normal lung tissue. The CDR3: CANQRGGDNEQFF. As DNA, the CDR3 is TGTGCCAACCAACGTGGAGGAGACAATGAGCAGTTCTTC.